These T cell receptor beta chains were read from a single sample in a study of blood T cells in healthy people across ages. Each CDR3 protein gets one entry after TCRdb re-called the 5' RACE reads with MiXCR. Of 850,000 to 1,100,000 distinct CDR3 sequences listed, about two fifths are singletons. The specimen sequenced was blood. Every receptor here comes from a young man in good health. CDR3s include the opening cysteine and the closing phenylalanine or tryptophan.

v_call | cdr3_aa
TRBV7-2 | CASSLGARADTQYF
TRBV27 | CASTPDGYGYTF
TRBV28 | CASSLHRDGQETQYF
TRBV20-1 | CSAFQDREANYGYTF
TRBV4-3 | CASSQDLGGADTQYF
TRBV2 | CASTRKEQTLAKNIQYF
TRBV6-5 | CASTRGNNEQFF
TRBV27 | CASSFRDRELFF
TRBV5-5 | CASRYSRYQETQYF
TRBV20-1 | CSAGRVYGYTF
TRBV7-6 | CASSLAPRDTLYEQYF
TRBV6-5 | CATSRGEETQYF
TRBV28 | CASSLKYRATIRNQPQHF
TRBV30 | CACTDAASGNTIYF